This TCR beta chain was documented in a study of blood T cell repertoires in COVID-19. Study details: Acute and convalescent COVID-19 specimens originated in the United States, Italy and Spain. PBMCs, B-cell-depleted T cells, or T cells were the source of the cDNA or gDNA that made up the material.

This clone occurred once. Method: immunoSEQ multiplex PCR; TCRdb's copy keeps in-frame clones and lacks some. The table lists 100,000 to 150,000 clones, less than 90% of them singletons, with roughly 1.9% in the top ten. The TCR sequence derives from a man between 65 and 85 years old with acute or convalescent COVID-19. Sample: peripheral blood.

CDR3 bases: TGTGCCAGCAGCTTAGATCTCCAGGGGTTGTTACCGGGGGAGCTGTTTTTT. Amino acid sequence: CASSLDLQGLLPGELFF. This chain joins TRBV11-2 and TRBJ2-2; tentative D call: TRBD1 (6 bases). V was pared by 0 bases and J by 8 bases, with 19 bases between. There are 17 residues in the CDR3. Germline loops: CDR1 SGHAT, CDR2 FQNNGV.